These T cell receptor beta chains were read from a single sample in a study of cytomegalovirus exposure and HLA in healthy donors. Profiled with immunoSEQ multiplex PCR; TCRdb holds only in-frame clones, not every one. The data hold around 160,000 clones, with roughly 80% observed a single time. The sample consisted of PBMCs. The source of these receptors is a male donor in good health and CMV-seropositive. The CDR3 runs from the conserved cysteine through the conserved F or W. A D gene is named only where the DNA matches it firmly.

>TRBD2|TRBV11-2|TRBJ2-7
CASSLLAGGLVTYEQYF
>.|TRBV18|TRBJ1-5
CASSPSEDQPQHF
>TRBD1|TRBV27|TRBJ2-1
CASSLYGTGLYNEQFF
>.|TRBV25-1|TRBJ1-3
CASSRGGGNTIYF
>.|TRBV4-3|TRBJ2-2
CASSQEGSGNTGELFF
>.|TRBV2|TRBJ1-2
CASSPNAGLGRSYTF
>.|TRBV7-9|TRBJ1-1
CASSLEGVPVVGSTEAFF
>TRBD1|TRBV5-4|TRBJ2-3
CASSPDRGLTDTQYF
>TRBD2|TRBV25-1|TRBJ2-1
CASKAPPGLAGRGRQFF
>TRBD1|TRBV5-1|TRBJ1-3
CASSTDGRGSGNTIYF
>.|TRBV7-2|TRBJ1-6
CASRAPSSPLHF
>TRBD2|TRBV27|TRBJ2-2
CASAKGTSGRELFF
>.|TRBV27|TRBJ2-2
CASSSQTGGLAETGELFF
>.|TRBV19|TRBJ1-2
CASSPTAGAVYGYTF
>TRBD2|TRBV7-2|TRBJ2-1
CASSLAVGLAGVSYNEQFF
>TRBD1|TRBV6-1|TRBJ2-5
CASSPGQLQETQYF
>TRBD1|TRBV5-4|TRBJ1-1
CASSRGGQGIVNTEAFF
>TRBD1|TRBV19|TRBJ2-1
CASDQGAYNEQFF
>TRBD2|TRBV7-2|TRBJ2-2
CASSLTSGGAGELFF
>.|TRBV19|TRBJ2-7
CASSMAGTHRYEQYF
>.|TRBV7-2|TRBJ2-7
CASSLELVPNEQYF
>TRBD2|TRBV11-3|TRBJ2-6
CASSEGGAGANVLTF
>TRBD2|TRBV7-9|TRBJ2-1
CSSSPKGLAGGPHNEQFF
>.|TRBV30|TRBJ2-7
CAWNKGVGDEQYF
>TRBD1|TRBV10-2|TRBJ2-7
CASSRGYEQYF
>TRBD1|TRBV5-1|TRBJ1-6
CASSPLGQGLISPLHF
>TRBD1|TRBV5-6|TRBJ1-1
CASSIGQGRTEAFF
>TRBD2|TRBV5-4|TRBJ2-3
CASSLRLAGKGDTQYF
>.|TRBV5-5|TRBJ2-1
CASSFPGSGGPSYNEQFF
>TRBD1|TRBV6-1|TRBJ2-7
CASSVTEGGQGFYEQYF
>.|TRBV9|TRBJ2-2
CASSVVQGGTGELFF
>TRBD1|TRBV28|TRBJ1-4
CASSSGQGDNEKLFF
>TRBD1|TRBV27|TRBJ2-7
CASRDTGTAHYEQYF
>.|TRBV7-2|TRBJ1-1
CASSPAGRTEAFF
>.|TRBV7-2|TRBJ1-1
CASRLQGYTEAFF
>.|TRBV4-3|TRBJ2-3
CASSQDQGGVTDTQYF
>TRBD1|TRBV7-2|TRBJ2-7
CASSLAHPGQGTYEQYF
>.|TRBV5-1|TRBJ1-5
CASSLALGGQPQHF
>.|TRBV19|TRBJ1-2
CASKPTDTLYGYTF
>.|TRBV10-3|TRBJ2-3
CAISEARGGTDTQYF